This T cell receptor (beta chain) was identified during a study of blood T cell repertoires in COVID-19. Sequenced by immunoSEQ multiplex PCR; TCRdb stores in-frame clones only, minus some. The data show 95,000 to 130,000 clones, approximately 90% seen once. V was shortened by 2 bases and J by 4 bases, with 12 bases between the two germline ends. Germline-derived CDR1 and CDR2 are MNHNY and SVGAGI (reference sequence). The CDR3 covers 15 residues. The clonotype was recovered from a human donor with active COVID-19. The donor label of this sample is uncertain. The V call is TRBV6-6, the J call TRBJ2-1, with D possibly matching TRBD2 (7 bases). The sequenced sample was peripheral blood. CDR3 loop: CASSYRGGRYNEQFF. The CDR3 DNA follows: TGTGCCAGCAGTTACAGGGGGGGCCGGTACAATGAGCAGTTCTTC.